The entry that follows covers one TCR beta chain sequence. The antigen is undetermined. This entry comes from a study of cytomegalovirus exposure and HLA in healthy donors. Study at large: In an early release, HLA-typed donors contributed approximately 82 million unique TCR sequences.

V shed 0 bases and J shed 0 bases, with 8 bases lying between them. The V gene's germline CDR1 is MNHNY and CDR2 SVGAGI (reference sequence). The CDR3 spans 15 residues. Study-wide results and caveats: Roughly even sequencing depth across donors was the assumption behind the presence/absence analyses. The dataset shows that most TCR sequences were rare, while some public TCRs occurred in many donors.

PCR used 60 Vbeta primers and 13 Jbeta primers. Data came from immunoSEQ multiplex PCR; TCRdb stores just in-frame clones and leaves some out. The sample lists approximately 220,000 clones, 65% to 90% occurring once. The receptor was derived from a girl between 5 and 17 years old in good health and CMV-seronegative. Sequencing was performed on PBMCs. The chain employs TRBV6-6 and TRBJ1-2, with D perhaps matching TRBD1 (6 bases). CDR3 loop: CASSYSGGPNYGYTF. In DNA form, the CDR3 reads TGTGCCAGCAGTTACTCTGGGGGCCCTAACTATGGCTACACCTTC.